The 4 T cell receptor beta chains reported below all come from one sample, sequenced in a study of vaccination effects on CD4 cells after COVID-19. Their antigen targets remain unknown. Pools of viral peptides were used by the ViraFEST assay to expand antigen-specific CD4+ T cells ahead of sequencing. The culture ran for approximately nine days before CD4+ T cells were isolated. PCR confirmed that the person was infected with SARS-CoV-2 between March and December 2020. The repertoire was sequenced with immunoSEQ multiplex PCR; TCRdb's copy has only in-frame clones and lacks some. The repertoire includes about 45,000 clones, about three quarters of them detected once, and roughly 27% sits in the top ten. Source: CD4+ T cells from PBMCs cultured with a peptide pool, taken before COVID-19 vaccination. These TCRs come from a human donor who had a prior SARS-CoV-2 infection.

CDR3 bases: TGTGCCAGCAGTCCCCCATGGGGTACTACCTACGAGCAGTACTTC. It codes for CASSPPWGTTYEQYF. The chain has TRBV6-1 and TRBJ2-7; no clear D gene. CDR1 and CDR2 (germline): MNHNS, SASEGT. The CDR3 spans 15 residues. V gave up 5 bases and J gave up 2 bases, with 16 bases separating them.

CDR3 residues: CASSLGLGSSYEQYF. The CDR3 bases are TGCGCCAGCAGCTTAGGACTAGGAAGCTCCTACGAGCAGTACTTC. The chain employs TRBV5-1 and TRBJ2-7; TRBD2 matches 7 bases. V was pared by 2 bases and J by 0 bases, with 5 bases of the junction left unmatched. CDR1 and CDR2 from the germline V gene are SGHRS and YFSETQ. The CDR3 is 15 residues long.

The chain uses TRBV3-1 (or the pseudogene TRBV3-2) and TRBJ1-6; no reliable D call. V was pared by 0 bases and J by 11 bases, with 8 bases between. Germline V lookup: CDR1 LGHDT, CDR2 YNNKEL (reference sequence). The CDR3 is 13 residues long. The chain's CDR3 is CASSQDRVTPLHF. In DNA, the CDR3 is TGTGCCAGCAGCCAAGATAGGGTAACACCCCTCCACTTT.

Here the CDR3 DNA reads TGTGCCAGCAGTTACTCAGGGGTGCGGGAGACCCAGTACTTC. Translated, it gives CASSYSGVRETQYF. The rearrangement uses TRBV6-2 or TRBV6-3 and TRBJ2-5; D is possibly TRBD1 (5 bases). The CDR3 sequence is 14 residues long. Trimming left V 0 bases short and J 5 bases short, with 10 bases between. Looked up from germline, CDR1 is MNHEY and CDR2 is SVGEGT.